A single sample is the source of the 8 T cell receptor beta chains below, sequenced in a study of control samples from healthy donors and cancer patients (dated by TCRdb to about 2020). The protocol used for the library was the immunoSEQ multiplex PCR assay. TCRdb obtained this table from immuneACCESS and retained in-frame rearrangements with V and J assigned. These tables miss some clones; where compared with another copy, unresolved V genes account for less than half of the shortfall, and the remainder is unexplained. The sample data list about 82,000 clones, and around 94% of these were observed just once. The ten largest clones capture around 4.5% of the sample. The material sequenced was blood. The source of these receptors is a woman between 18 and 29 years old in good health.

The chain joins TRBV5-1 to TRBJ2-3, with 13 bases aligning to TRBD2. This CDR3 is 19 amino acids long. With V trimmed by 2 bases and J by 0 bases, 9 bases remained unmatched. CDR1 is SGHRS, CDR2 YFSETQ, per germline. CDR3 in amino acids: CASSLGLLAGGASTDTQYF. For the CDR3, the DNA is TGCGCCAGCAGCTTAGGGTTACTAGCGGGGGGGGCGAGCACAGATACGCAGTATTTT.

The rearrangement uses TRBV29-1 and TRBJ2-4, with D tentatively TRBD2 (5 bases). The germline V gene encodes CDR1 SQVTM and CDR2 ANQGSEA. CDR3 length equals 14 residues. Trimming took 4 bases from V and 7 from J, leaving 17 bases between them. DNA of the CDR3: TGCAGCGTTGTTTTTGGGGAGCTGTGGAACATTCAGTACTTC. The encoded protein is CSVVFGELWNIQYF.

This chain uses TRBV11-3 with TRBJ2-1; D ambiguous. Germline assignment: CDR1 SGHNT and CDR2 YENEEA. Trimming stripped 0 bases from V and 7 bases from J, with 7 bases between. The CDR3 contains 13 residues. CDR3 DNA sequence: TGTGCCAGCAGCTTAGATGAGTGGAATGAGCAGTTCTTC. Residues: CASSLDEWNEQFF.

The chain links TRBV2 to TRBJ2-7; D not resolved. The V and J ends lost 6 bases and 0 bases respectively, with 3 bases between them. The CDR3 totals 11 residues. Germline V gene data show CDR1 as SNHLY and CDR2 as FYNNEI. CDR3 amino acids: CASRVSYEQYF. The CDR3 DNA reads TGTGCCAGCAGGGTCTCCTACGAGCAGTACTTC.

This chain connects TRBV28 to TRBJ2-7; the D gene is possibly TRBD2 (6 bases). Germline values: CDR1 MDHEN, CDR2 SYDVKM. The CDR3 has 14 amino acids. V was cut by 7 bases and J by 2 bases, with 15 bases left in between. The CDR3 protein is CASTQRGDPYEQYF. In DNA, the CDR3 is TGTGCCAGCACCCAACGCGGGGATCCCTACGAGCAGTACTTC.

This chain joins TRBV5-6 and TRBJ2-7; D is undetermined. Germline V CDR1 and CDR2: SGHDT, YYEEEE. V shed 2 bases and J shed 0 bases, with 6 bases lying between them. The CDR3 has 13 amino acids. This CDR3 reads CASSFKSSYEQYF. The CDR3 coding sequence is TGTGCCAGCAGCTTCAAGAGCTCCTACGAGCAGTACTTC.

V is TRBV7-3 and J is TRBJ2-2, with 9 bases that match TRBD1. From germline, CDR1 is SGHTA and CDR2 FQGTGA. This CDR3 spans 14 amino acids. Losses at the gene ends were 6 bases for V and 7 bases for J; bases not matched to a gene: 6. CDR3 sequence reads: CASRGQGVGGELFF. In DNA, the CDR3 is TGTGCCAGCAGGGGACAGGGTGTTGGCGGGGAGCTGTTTTTT. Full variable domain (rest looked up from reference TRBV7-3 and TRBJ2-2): GAGVSQTPSNKVTEKGKYVELRCDPISGHTALYWYRQSLGQGPEFLIYFQGTGAADDSGLPNDRFFAVRPEGSVSTLKIQRTERGDSAVYLCASRGQGVGGELFFGEGSRLTVL.

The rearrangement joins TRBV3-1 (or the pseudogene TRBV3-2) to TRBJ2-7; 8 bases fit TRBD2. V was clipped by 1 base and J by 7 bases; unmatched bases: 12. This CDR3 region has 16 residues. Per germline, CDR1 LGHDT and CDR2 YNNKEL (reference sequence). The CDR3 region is CASSQGSGAGGVEQYF. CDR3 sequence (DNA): TGTGCCAGCAGCCAAGGTTCGGGTGCGGGGGGTGTGGAGCAGTACTTC.